The text below deals with one TCR beta chain. Germline values: CDR1 SGDLS, CDR2 YYNGEE. CDR3 length: 15 amino acids. V was clipped by 2 bases and J by 4 bases; unmatched bases: 5. The data derive from a study of blood T cell repertoires in COVID-19. Overall study: The samples span acute and convalescent COVID-19 from the United States, Italy and Spain.

In the original analysis: Estimated nucleated cell counts came from reference gene primer amplification. The method was immunoSEQ multiplex PCR; TCRdb's version includes in-frame clones alone and lacks a portion of them. V and J calls plus clone size are reproduced from that table; the DNA served to infer D and trimming. The data show 100,000 or so clones, around 80% seen once. Sample: peripheral blood. The J gene is TRBJ2-1, the V gene TRBV9; TRBD2 matches at 8 bases. The origin of this receptor is a man between 60 and 70 years old with active or convalescent COVID-19. CDR3 in amino acids: CASSVSLADYNEQFF. The CDR3, as DNA: TGTGCCAGCAGCGTCTCACTAGCGGATTACAATGAGCAGTTCTTC.